This record concerns one T cell receptor beta chain sequence. This sample is drawn from a study of blood T cell repertoires in COVID-19. About the study: Acute-phase and convalescent COVID-19 samples originated in the United States, Italy and Spain. T cells, B-cell-depleted T cells, or PBMCs provided the cDNA or gDNA that served as material.

Participant age was about 18 to 89 years, and participants resided in approximately 25 US areas. Authors' analysis steps: The authors estimated nucleated cell counts from reference gene primer amplification. Libraries were prepared by immunoSEQ multiplex PCR; TCRdb keeps only in-frame clonotypes and omits some of them. Clonal size and the V and J genes are those of that table, whereas D and trimming came from the DNA. The sample records 250,000 to 400,000 clones, roughly 85% being singletons. This TCR came from a woman aged 25-40 years who had been exposed to COVID-19. The sequencing input was PBMCs or T cells enriched from blood (not recorded which).

The CDR3 nucleotides read TGTGCCAGCAGTTACTCCGTCCCAACGGGAGGAGGAGAGACCCAGTACTTC. Protein product: CASSYSVPTGGGETQYF. This chain uses TRBV6-7 with TRBJ2-5, with 7 bases lining up with TRBD2. TRBV6-7 is designated an ORF whose function remains uncertain. The V and J ends lost 0 bases and 4 bases, in that order; junction bases with no gene match: 11. The CDR3 sequence is 17 residues long.